This T cell receptor (beta chain) was sequenced in a study of T cells in Graves' hyperthyroidism and ophthalmopathy. Study at large: Peripheral blood samples were taken at initial diagnosis, prior to any treatment. Overall study results and limits: The majority of expanded thyroid clonotypes above 0.001 also appeared in blood.

The CDR3 length is 18 residues. Germline V gene sequence: CDR1 LNHDA, CDR2 SQIVND (reference sequence). V lost 3 bases and J lost 7; bases outside the gene matches: 19. What was amplified from RNA transcripts were TCR beta CDR3 regions. When the TCR CDR3 underwent first-round RT-PCR, the HTBI primer set was used. In TCRdb, the multiplex PCR reads were re-called with MiXCR into one record per CDR3 protein. Of some 490,000 distinct CDR3 sequences in the sample, about 20% were seen once. Every diagnosis used clinical symptoms, serum thyroxine and TRAb, thyroid ultrasound and orbital computed tomography. A note on this clonotype: The antigen is undetermined.

The source of this sequence is a woman in her 70s with Graves' ophthalmopathy. V usage is TRBV19 and J usage is TRBJ2-3; 7 bases map to TRBD2. Sequenced sample: blood. CDR3 sequence reads: CASSMSSGTGEGIYTQYF. The DNA for the CDR3 is TGTGCCAGTAGTATGTCGAGCGGGACGGGAGAAGGTATATATACGCAGTATTTT.